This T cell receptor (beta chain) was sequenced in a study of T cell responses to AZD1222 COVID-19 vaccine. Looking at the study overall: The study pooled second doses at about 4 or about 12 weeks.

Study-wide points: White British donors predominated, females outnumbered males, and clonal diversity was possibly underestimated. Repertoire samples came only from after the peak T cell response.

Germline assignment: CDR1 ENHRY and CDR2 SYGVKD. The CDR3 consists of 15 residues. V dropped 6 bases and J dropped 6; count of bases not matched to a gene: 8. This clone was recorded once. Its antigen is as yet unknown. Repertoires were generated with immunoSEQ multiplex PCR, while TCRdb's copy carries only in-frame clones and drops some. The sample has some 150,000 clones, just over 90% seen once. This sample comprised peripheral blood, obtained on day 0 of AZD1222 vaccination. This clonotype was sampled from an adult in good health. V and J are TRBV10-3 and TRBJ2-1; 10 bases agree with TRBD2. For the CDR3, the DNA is TGTGCCATCAGGGCCACTAGCGGGATGGGCAATGAGCAGTTCTTC. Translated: CAIRATSGMGNEQFF.